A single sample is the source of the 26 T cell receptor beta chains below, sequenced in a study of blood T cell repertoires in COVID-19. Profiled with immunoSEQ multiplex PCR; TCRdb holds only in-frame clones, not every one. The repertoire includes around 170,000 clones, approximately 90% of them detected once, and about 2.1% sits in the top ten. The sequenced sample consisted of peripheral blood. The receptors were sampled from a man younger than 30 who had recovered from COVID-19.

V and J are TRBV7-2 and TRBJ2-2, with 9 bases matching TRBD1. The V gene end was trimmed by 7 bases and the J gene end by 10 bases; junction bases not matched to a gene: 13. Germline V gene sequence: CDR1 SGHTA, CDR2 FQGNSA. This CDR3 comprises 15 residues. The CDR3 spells CASNPGQGVVTELFF. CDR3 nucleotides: TGTGCCAGCAACCCGGGACAGGGCGTAGTAACGGAGCTGTTTTTT.

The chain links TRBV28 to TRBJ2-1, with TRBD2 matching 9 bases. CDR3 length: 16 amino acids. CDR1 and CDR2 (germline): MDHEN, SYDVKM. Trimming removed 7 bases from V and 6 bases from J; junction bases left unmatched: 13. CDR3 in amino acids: CASILMPSGIFNEQFF. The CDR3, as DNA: TGTGCCAGCATCCTAATGCCTAGCGGGATATTCAATGAGCAGTTCTTC. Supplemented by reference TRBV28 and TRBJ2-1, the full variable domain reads DVKVTQSSRYLVKRTGEKVFLECVQDMDHENMFWYRQDPGLGLRLIYFSYDVKMKEKGDIPEGYSVSREKKERFSLILESASTNQTSMYLCASILMPSGIFNEQFFGPGTRLTVL.

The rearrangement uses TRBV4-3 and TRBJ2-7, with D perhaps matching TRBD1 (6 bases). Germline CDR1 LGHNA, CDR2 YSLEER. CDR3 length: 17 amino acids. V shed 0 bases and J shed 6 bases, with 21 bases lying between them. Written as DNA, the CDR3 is TGCGCCAGCAGCCAAGAATCTGGACAGACCTCCAGCAGCGAGCAGTACTTC. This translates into CASSQESGQTSSSEQYF.

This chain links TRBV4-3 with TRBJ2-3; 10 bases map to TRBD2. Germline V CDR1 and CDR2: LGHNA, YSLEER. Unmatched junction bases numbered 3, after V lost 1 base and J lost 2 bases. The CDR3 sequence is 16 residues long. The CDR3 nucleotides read TGCGCCAGCAGCCAAGGACTAGCGGGCCTCACAGATACGCAGTATTTT. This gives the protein CASSQGLAGLTDTQYF.

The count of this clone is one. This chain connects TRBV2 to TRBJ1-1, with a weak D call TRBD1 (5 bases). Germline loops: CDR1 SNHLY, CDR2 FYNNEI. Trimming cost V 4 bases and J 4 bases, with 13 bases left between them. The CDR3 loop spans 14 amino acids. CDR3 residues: CASSGTPGGTEAFF. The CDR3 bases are TGTGCCAGCAGTGGCACCCCCGGGGGCACTGAAGCTTTCTTT.

The CDR3 loop reads CASSPLGLAGNPETQYF. CDR3 DNA sequence: TGCGCCAGCAGCCCACTCGGACTAGCGGGGAACCCAGAGACCCAGTACTTC. The chain couples TRBV5-1 to TRBJ2-5; TRBD2 matches at 12 bases. Germline CDR1 and CDR2: SGHRS and YFSETQ. The trim removed 4 bases at V and 4 bases at J, leaving 11 bases unmatched. This CDR3 spans 17 amino acids.

CDR3 sequence (DNA): TGCGCCAGCAGCCCAGCGGGGCCCGGGACAGGGAGTTTGGGGTACAATCAGCCCCAGCATTTT. Its translation is CASSPAGPGTGSLGYNQPQHF. J is TRBJ1-5 and V is TRBV4-3, with TRBD1 matching over 9 bases. This CDR3 spans 21 amino acids. V lost 4 bases, J lost 3 bases, and 22 bases stayed unmatched. The V gene's germline CDR1 is LGHNA and CDR2 YSLEER.

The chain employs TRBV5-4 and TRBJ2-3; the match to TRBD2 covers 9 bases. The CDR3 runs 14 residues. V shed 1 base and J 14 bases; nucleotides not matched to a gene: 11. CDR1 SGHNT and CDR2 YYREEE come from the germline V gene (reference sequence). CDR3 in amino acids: CASSLSTSGLDGYF. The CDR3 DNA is TGTGCCAGCAGCTTGAGTACTAGCGGGCTTGATGGGTATTTT.

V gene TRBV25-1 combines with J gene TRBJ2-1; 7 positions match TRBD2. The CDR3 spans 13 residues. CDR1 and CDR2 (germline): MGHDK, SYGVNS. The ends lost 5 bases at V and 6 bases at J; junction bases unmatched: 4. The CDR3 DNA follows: TGTGCCAGCAGTTTCGGGGGGTTCAATGAGCAGTTCTTC. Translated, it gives CASSFGGFNEQFF.

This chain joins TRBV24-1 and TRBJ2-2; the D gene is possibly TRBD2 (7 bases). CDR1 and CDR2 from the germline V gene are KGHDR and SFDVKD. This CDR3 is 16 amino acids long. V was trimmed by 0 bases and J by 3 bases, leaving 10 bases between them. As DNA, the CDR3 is TGTGCCACCAGTGATTTGGGCGGGGGCCACACCGGGGAGCTGTTTTTT. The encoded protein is CATSDLGGGHTGELFF.

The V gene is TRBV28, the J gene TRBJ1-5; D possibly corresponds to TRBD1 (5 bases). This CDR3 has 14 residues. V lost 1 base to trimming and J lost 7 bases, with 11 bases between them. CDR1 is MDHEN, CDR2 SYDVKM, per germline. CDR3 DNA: TGTGCCAGCAGTTTATTCCAGGGTGAGCAGCCCCAGCATTTT. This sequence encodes CASSLFQGEQPQHF.

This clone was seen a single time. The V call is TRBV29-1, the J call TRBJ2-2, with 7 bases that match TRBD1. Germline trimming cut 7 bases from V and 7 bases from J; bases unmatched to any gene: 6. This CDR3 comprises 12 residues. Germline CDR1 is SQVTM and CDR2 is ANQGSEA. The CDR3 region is CSGGQSGGELFF. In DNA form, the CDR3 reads TGCAGCGGGGGACAGTCCGGCGGGGAGCTGTTTTTT.

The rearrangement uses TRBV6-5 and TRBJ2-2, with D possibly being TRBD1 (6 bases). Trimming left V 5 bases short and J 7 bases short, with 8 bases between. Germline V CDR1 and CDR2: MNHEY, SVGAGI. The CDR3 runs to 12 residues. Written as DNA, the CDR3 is TGTGCCAGCAGTCCAGGGGTCGGGGAGCTGTTTTTT. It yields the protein CASSPGVGELFF.

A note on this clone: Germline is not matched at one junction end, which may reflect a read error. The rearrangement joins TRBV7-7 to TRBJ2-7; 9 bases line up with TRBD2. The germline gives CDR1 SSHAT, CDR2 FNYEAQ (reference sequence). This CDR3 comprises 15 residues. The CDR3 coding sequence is TGTGCTAGCAGCTTAGGGCTAGCGGGAAGTCACGAGCAGTACTTC. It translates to CASSLGLAGSHEQYF.

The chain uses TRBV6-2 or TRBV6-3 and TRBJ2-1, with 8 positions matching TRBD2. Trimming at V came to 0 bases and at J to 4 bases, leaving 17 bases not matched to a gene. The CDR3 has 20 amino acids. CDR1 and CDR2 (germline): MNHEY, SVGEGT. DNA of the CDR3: TGTGCCAGCAGTTACTCCCCTCGTCTAGCGGGTTCAAAAGTGTACAATGAGCAGTTCTTC. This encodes CASSYSPRLAGSKVYNEQFF.

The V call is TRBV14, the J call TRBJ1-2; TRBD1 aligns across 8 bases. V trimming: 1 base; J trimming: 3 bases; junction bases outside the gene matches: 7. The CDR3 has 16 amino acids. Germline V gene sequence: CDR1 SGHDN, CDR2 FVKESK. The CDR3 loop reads CASSQGPGTGHYGYTF. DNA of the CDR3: TGTGCCAGCAGCCAAGGTCCGGGGACAGGCCACTATGGCTACACCTTC. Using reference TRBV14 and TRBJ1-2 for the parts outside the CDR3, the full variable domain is EAGVTQFPSHSVIEKGQTVTLRCDPISGHDNLYWYRRVMGKEIKFLLHFVKESKQDESGMPNNRFLAERTGGTYSTLKVQPAELEDSGVYFCASSQGPGTGHYGYTFGSGTRLTVV.

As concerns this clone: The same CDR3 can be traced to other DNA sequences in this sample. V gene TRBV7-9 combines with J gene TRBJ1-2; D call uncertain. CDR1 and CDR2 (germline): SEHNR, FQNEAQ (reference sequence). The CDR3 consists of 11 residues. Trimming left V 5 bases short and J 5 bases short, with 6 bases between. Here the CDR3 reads CASSPGYGYTF. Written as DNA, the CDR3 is TGTGCCAGCAGCCCCGGGTATGGCTACACCTTC. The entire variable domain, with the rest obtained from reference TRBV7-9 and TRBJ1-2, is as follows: DTGVSQNPRHKITKRGQNVTFRCDPISEHNRLYWYRQTLGQGPEFLTYFQNEAQLEKSRLLSDRFSAERPKGSFSTLEIQRTEQGDSAMYLCASSPGYGYTFGSGTRLTVV.

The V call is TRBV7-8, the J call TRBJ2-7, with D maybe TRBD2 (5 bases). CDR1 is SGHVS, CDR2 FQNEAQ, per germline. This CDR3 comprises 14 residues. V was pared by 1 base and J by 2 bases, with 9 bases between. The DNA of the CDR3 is TGTGCCAGCAGCTTAGGAGCTAGCACCTACGAGCAGTACTTC. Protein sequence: CASSLGASTYEQYF.

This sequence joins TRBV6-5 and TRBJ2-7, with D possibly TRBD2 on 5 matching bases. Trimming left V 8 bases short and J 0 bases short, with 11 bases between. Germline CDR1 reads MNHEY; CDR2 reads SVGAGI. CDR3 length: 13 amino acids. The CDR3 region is CASGRGSSYEQYF. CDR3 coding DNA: TGTGCCAGCGGTCGAGGGAGCTCCTACGAGCAGTACTTC.

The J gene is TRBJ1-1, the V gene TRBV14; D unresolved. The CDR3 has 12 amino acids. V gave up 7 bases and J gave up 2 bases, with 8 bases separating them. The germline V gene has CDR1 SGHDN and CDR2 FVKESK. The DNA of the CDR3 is TGTGCCAGCAAGACATCCAACACTGAAGCTTTCTTT. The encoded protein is CASKTSNTEAFF.

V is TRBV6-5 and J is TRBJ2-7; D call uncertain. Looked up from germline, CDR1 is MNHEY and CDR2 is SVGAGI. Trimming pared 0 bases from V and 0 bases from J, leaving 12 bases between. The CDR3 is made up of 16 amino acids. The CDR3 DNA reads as TGTGCCAGCAGTTACTCCTTCGGTGGTATCTCCTACGAGCAGTACTTC. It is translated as CASSYSFGGISYEQYF.

CDR3 in amino acids: CASSPSQGDEQFF. CDR3 DNA: TGTGCCAGCAGCCCTTCTCAAGGGGATGAGCAGTTCTTC. The chain combines TRBV9 with TRBJ2-1, with D tentatively TRBD1 (5 bases). The CDR3 consists of 13 residues. The germline V gene encodes CDR1 SGDLS and CDR2 YYNGEE. V was cut by 4 bases and J by 8 bases, with 13 bases left in between.

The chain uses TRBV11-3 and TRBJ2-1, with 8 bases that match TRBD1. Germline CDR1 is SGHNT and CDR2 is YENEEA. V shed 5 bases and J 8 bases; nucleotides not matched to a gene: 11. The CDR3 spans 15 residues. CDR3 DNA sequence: TGTGCCAGCAGCCCAGGGGGCGAGAGGGCGGATGAGCAGTTCTTC. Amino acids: CASSPGGERADEQFF. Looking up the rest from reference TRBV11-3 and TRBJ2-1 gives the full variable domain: EAGVVQSPRYKIIEKKQPVAFWCNPISGHNTLYWYLQNLGQGPELLIRYENEEAVDDSQLPKDRFSAERLKGVDSTLKIQPAELGDSAVYLCASSPGGERADEQFFGPGTRLTVL.

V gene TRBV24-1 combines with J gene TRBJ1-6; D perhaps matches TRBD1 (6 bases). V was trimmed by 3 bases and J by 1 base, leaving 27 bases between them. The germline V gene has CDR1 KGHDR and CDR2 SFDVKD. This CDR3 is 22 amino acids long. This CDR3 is CATSDGVEGEGSARSYNSPLHF. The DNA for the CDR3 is TGTGCCACCAGTGATGGCGTCGAGGGGGAGGGCAGCGCGAGGTCCTATAATTCACCCCTCCACTTT.

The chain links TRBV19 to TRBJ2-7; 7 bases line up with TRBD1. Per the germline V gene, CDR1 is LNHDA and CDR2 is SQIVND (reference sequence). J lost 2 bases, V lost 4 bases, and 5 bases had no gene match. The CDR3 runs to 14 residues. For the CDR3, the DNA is TGTGCCAGTAGTAGGGAAGGGGGCCCCTACGAGCAGTACTTC. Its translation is CASSREGGPYEQYF.

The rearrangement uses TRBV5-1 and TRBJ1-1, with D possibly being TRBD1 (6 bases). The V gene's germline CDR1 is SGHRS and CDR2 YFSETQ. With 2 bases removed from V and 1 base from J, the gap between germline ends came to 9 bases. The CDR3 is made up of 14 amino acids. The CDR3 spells CASSLQTGNTEAFF. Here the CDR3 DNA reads TGCGCCAGCAGCTTACAGACAGGGAACACTGAAGCTTTCTTT. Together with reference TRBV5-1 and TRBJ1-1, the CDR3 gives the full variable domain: KAGVTQTPRYLIKTRGQQVTLSCSPISGHRSVSWYQQTPGQGLQFLFEYFSETQRNKGNFPGRFSGRQFSNSRSEMNVSTLELGDSALYLCASSLQTGNTEAFFGQGTRLTVV.